The rows below give T cell receptor beta chains drawn from one sample of a study of T cell changes during pregnancy in multiple sclerosis. This table comes from immunoSEQ multiplex PCR, and its TCRdb copy is limited to in-frame clones, with some not included. This table has roughly 72,000 clones, roughly nine tenths appearing once. This specimen was peripheral blood, taken in the first trimester of pregnancy. The receptors were sampled from a female donor in good health, enrolled as a control in a pregnancy study. The CDR3 runs from the conserved cysteine through the conserved F or W. D genes are given only for firm matches.

V: TRBV19
D: NA
J: TRBJ1-6
CDR3: CASSPQRGWTYNSPLHF

V: TRBV9
D: TRBD1
J: TRBJ1-4
CDR3: CASSATQGVGEKLFF

V: TRBV6-5
D: TRBD1
J: TRBJ1-6
CDR3: CASSYSAQGADSPLHF

V: TRBV5-1
D: TRBD2
J: TRBJ2-3
CDR3: CASSFDGGALGTDTQYF

V: TRBV5-4
D: TRBD1
J: TRBJ1-2
CDR3: CASSSPVDRGYGYTF

V: TRBV2
D: NA
J: TRBJ1-5
CDR3: CASSPPQANQPQHF

V: TRBV28
D: TRBD1
J: TRBJ1-5
CDR3: CASSLLGTGGNQPQHF

V: TRBV6-5
D: TRBD1
J: TRBJ1-2
CDR3: CASRTGGRYGYTF

V: TRBV11-2
D: NA
J: TRBJ2-4
CDR3: CASSLPPSRAKNIQYF

V: TRBV15
D: TRBD1
J: TRBJ2-7
CDR3: CATSRLRDRADEQYF

V: TRBV15
D: TRBD1
J: TRBJ2-2
CDR3: CATSSGTGLAGELFF

V: TRBV19
D: NA
J: TRBJ2-2
CDR3: CASSNIRQAANTGELFF

V: TRBV7-9
D: NA
J: TRBJ2-3
CDR3: CASSLNRQLPTDTQYF

V: TRBV11-1
D: TRBD1
J: TRBJ1-6
CDR3: CASSLDRGNSPLHF

V: TRBV10-3
D: NA
J: TRBJ2-5
CDR3: CAIGAGLETQYF

V: TRBV25-1
D: NA
J: TRBJ1-2
CDR3: CASSATGYSNYGYTF

V: TRBV5-1
D: NA
J: TRBJ2-3
CDR3: CASSFAGTASTDTQYF

V: TRBV7-2
D: NA
J: TRBJ2-3
CDR3: CASSFFTDTQYF

V: TRBV10-1
D: TRBD1
J: TRBJ1-6
CDR3: CASSNPLGTGKSPLHF

V: TRBV5-1
D: TRBD1
J: TRBJ2-2
CDR3: CASSPDRGPLNTGELFF

V: TRBV19
D: NA
J: TRBJ2-5
CDR3: CASSSQGTRSQETQYF

V: TRBV7-6
D: NA
J: TRBJ2-7
CDR3: CASSLAANYEQYF

V: TRBV2
D: TRBD1
J: TRBJ2-7
CDR3: CASSGQGASYEQYF

V: TRBV5-1
D: NA
J: TRBJ2-1
CDR3: CASSIPVVANNEQFF

V: TRBV5-1
D: NA
J: TRBJ1-6
CDR3: CASSVRGSPLHF

V: TRBV7-9
D: TRBD1
J: TRBJ2-1
CDR3: CASTNIRDRNPHEQFF

V: TRBV6-5
D: NA
J: TRBJ1-4
CDR3: CASSYSPTVFNEKLFF

V: TRBV28
D: NA
J: TRBJ2-5
CDR3: CASSGAWDGGETQYF

V: TRBV6-1
D: TRBD1
J: TRBJ1-1
CDR3: CASSEPTGAEAFF

V: TRBV5-1
D: NA
J: TRBJ2-2
CDR3: CASSLGQGNTGELFF

V: TRBV2
D: TRBD1
J: TRBJ2-7
CDR3: CASRVDRGLSYEQYF

V: TRBV19
D: TRBD2
J: TRBJ2-1
CDR3: CASSIIAGGSPNEQFF

V: TRBV19
D: NA
J: TRBJ2-7
CDR3: CASSAGGTYEQYF

V: TRBV28
D: NA
J: TRBJ1-5
CDR3: CASRDSRGGNQPQHF

V: TRBV11-2
D: NA
J: TRBJ1-2
CDR3: CASSLTAGGPGFGGYTF

V: TRBV19
D: TRBD1
J: TRBJ2-5
CDR3: CASSMGETGVETQYF

V: TRBV27
D: TRBD1
J: TRBJ2-1
CDR3: CASSPGQGAYNEQFF

V: TRBV6-6
D: NA
J: TRBJ1-1
CDR3: CASSYAGGGSRAFF

V: TRBV11-2
D: NA
J: TRBJ2-7
CDR3: CASSLAYEQYF

V: TRBV28
D: TRBD2
J: TRBJ2-7
CDR3: CASSLFLAGGHEQYF

V: TRBV28
D: NA
J: TRBJ2-7
CDR3: CASSLYRGHYEQYF

V: TRBV28
D: TRBD2
J: TRBJ2-7
CDR3: CASSSWGNGRAEEQYF

V: TRBV7-6
D: TRBD2
J: TRBJ2-3
CDR3: CASSSWTSRADTQYF

V: TRBV2
D: NA
J: TRBJ2-2
CDR3: CASSGRSDTGELFF

V: TRBV6-5
D: NA
J: TRBJ1-1
CDR3: CASSYGRTFEAFF